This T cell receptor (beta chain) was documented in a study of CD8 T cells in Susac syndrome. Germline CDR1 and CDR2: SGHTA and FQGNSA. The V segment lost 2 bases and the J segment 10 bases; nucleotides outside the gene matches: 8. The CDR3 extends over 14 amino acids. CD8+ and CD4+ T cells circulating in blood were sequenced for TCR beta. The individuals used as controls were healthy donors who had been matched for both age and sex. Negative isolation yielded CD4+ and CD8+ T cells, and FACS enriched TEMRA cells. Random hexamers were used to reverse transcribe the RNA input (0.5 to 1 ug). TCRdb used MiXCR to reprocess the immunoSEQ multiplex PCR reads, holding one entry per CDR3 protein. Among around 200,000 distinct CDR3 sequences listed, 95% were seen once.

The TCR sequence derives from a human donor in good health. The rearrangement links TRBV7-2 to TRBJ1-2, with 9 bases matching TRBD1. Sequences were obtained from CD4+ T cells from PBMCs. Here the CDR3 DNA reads TGTGCCAGCAGCTTAATGGGACAGGGAACAGTCTACACCTTC. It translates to CASSLMGQGTVYTF.